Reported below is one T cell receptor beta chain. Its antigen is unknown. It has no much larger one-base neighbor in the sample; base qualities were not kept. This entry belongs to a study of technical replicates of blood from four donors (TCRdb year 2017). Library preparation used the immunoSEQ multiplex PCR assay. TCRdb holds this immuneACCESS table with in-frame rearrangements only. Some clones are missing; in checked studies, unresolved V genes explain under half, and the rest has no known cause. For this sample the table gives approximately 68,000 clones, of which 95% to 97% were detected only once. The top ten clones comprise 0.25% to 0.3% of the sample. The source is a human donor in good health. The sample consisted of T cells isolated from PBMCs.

The sequenced DNA is TGCGCCAGCAGCCAAGAAGTCTCGCTAGAAGCTTTCTTT. It encodes CASSQEVSLEAFF. The chain uses TRBV4-3 and TRBJ1-1; no D gene can be assigned with confidence. The germline V gene sets CDR1 to LGHNA and CDR2 to YSLEER. Trimming at the junction amounts to 0 bases on V and 8 bases on J, and the germline ends lie 10 bases apart. The CDR3 measures 13 amino acids from cysteine to phenylalanine. Just CDR3 DNA is preserved here, 39 bases in frame from base 1.